This T cell receptor beta chain was sequenced for a study of CD8 T cells in ankylosing spondylitis. The table lists this clonotype with a few counts. Quantitative barcoded 5'-RACE was used to prepare TCR beta libraries. TCRdb itself ran the 5' RACE reads through MiXCR, one entry per CDR3 protein. This table holds roughly 250,000 distinct CDR3 sequences, roughly a tenth found once. The TCR comes from a male donor with ankylosing spondylitis or in good health (not recorded which). Material: blood, either unsorted or a sorted T cell fraction (not recorded which).

The CDR3 sequence: CAWMELGGYTF. The CDR3 DNA sequence: TGTGCCTGGATGGAATTAGGGGGCTACACCTTC. The chain combines TRBV30 with TRBJ1-2, with unresolved D. Trimming took off 4 bases at V and 8 bases at J, with 11 bases between the two ends. The length of the CDR3 is 11 residues. Per germline, CDR1 GTSNPN and CDR2 SVGIG (reference sequence).